This TCR beta chain was observed in a study of T cells after yellow fever vaccination. Across the whole study: It was SMART-Seq v4 Ultra Low Input that prepared the fractions with low cell numbers. Overall study findings and caveats: Shared CD4/CD8 clonotypes were a small share, likely from convergent recombination. Researchers cautioned that FACS-sorted repertoires could harbor abundant clonotypes contaminating from the bulk population.

Via MiXCR, TCRdb re-called the 5' RACE reads, giving one row per CDR3 protein. Of around 330,000 distinct CDR3 sequences listed, roughly 4% are singletons. Ten or more counts support this clonotype. Its antigen is undetermined. The receptor was isolated from a man younger than 35 who received the YFV17D yellow fever vaccine. The specimen comprised PBMCs, sampled on the day of the yellow fever booster vaccination.

The CDR3 protein is CASSLRTITDTQYF. DNA of the CDR3: TGTGCCAGCAGCTTACGTACCATCACAGATACGCAGTATTTT. V is TRBV7-6 and J is TRBJ2-3; D unclear. Trimming removed 2 bases from V and 2 bases from J, with 8 bases in between. Per the germline V gene, CDR1 is SGHVS and CDR2 is FNYEAQ. CDR3 length equals 14 residues.